This T cell receptor (beta chain) was retrieved from a study of blood T cells in healthy people across ages. Regarding the study as a whole: CMV status of donors was not determined, possibly confounding expanded clonotype changes. Higher naive T cell percentage went strongly together with higher TCR beta diversity. With age, beta diversity per million T cells declined roughly linearly, significantly by 40.

Concerning this clonotype itself: Its target is unknown.

CDR1 is KGHSH, CDR2 LQKENI, per germline. The CDR3 contains 16 residues. With V trimmed by 3 bases and J by 1 base, 1 base remained unmatched. The authors ran a second PCR of about 6 to 12 cycles using a sample-barcoded 5' primer and a J-beta primer mix. Each CDR3 protein is one row after TCRdb ran MiXCR on the 5' RACE reads. The sample includes about 640,000 distinct CDR3 sequences, 58% of them seen just once. This receptor was taken from a man between 60 and 70 years old in good health. Sequenced material: blood. The genes are TRBV18 and TRBJ2-3, with TRBD2 identical over 13 bases. The CDR3 region has the DNA TGTGCCAGCTCACCGACTAGCGGGGGGCGCACAGATACGCAGTATTTT. The encoded protein is CASSPTSGGRTDTQYF.